The rows below give T cell receptor beta chains drawn from one sample of a study of shared clonotypes between healthy human individuals. The method was immunoSEQ multiplex PCR; TCRdb's version includes in-frame clones alone and lacks a portion of them. The table includes roughly 700,000 clones, less than 85% detected once. Sequenced: memory CD4+ T cells sorted from blood. Receptors originate from a woman aged 25 to 39 in good health. Each CDR3 is given with its conserved first and last residue. Fields, in order: CDR3 protein, V gene, J gene, clone size. Not every row has a clone size; where given, it reads once, few, many or a size class.

CASSPSLAGVSGELFF	TRBV7-3	TRBJ2-2	NA
CASSTQQGDYGYTF	TRBV6-1	TRBJ1-2	NA
CSVHVGTSADTQYF	TRBV29-1	TRBJ2-3	few
CASSVISPTEAFF	TRBV9	TRBJ1-1	NA
CASSVGPSDTQYF	TRBV9	TRBJ2-3	NA
CASSLSPGQGGGQPQHF	TRBV28	TRBJ1-5	NA
CASLPLRGNTGELFF	TRBV11-2	TRBJ2-2	NA
CASSKGQGINEAFF	TRBV5-1	TRBJ1-1	NA
CASSLRGGTRGPQHF	TRBV28	TRBJ1-5	NA
CASSVSGTFADTQYF	TRBV5-1	TRBJ2-3	NA
CASSIATGGAYEQYF	TRBV19	TRBJ2-7	NA
CASSQEKAGHEKLFF	TRBV14	TRBJ1-4	NA
CASSLGTGGNPEAFF	TRBV7-9	TRBJ1-1	NA
CASSGRTGGGGTEAFF	TRBV5-1	TRBJ1-1	few
CASSPHIAGGGNEQFF	TRBV7-9	TRBJ2-1	NA
CASMPPTEQYF	TRBV6-6	TRBJ2-7	NA
CASSTYTGPSRGYTF	TRBV11-1	TRBJ1-2	few
CASSIGRGRNTEAFF	TRBV19	TRBJ1-1	once
CATSRREGAANEKLFF	TRBV15	TRBJ1-4	NA
CASSVLGVLNEKLFF	TRBV19	TRBJ1-4	NA
CASSPRATEAFF	TRBV18	TRBJ1-1	NA
CASSEGGKGKETQYF	TRBV6-1	TRBJ2-5	NA
CSVEGRTGELDEQFF	TRBV29-1	TRBJ2-1	NA
CSGLQGDYGYTF	TRBV29-1	TRBJ1-2	few
CASSFSSGQDVRNQPQHF	TRBV28	TRBJ1-5	NA
CASSIGGGLGEQFF	TRBV19	TRBJ2-1	NA
CASSVHGDASSPLHF	TRBV9	TRBJ1-6	NA
CASSMGGQGEREQFF	TRBV28	TRBJ2-1	NA
CASSQGSGELFF	TRBV7-2	TRBJ2-2	NA
CASSLERPSYNEQFF	TRBV5-1	TRBJ2-1	NA
CASSEFVRGATPNDEQFF	TRBV25-1	TRBJ2-1	NA
CASSPGRGETQYF	TRBV18	TRBJ2-5	NA
CASRESRGNIQYF	TRBV6-5	TRBJ2-4	NA
CASSDRSGSSYEQYF	TRBV11-2	TRBJ2-7	NA
CASTKLAGRDTQYF	TRBV27	TRBJ2-3	many
CASSVGGSEGNTIYF	TRBV9	TRBJ1-3	NA
CASSPNPGQAEGETQYF	TRBV18	TRBJ2-5	NA
CASSYGALREQYF	TRBV6-5	TRBJ2-5	NA
CASRQISTDTQYF	TRBV10-2	TRBJ2-3	NA
CASSAVRVNSYEQYF	TRBV7-8	TRBJ2-7	NA
CATATGQGVNYGYTF	TRBV6-5	TRBJ1-2	once
CSVEPQGNTEAFF	TRBV29-1	TRBJ1-1	NA